This T cell receptor (beta chain) was retrieved from a study of blood T cell repertoires in COVID-19. This clone was observed a handful of times. Here immunoSEQ multiplex PCR was the method, and the copy in TCRdb shows in-frame clones only, minus some. Altogether 200,000 to 300,000 clones are present, over 70% being singletons, with the ten largest covering around 3.4%. The specimen was peripheral blood. The TCR comes from a woman older than 75 with acute or convalescent COVID-19.

This CDR3 is CATSRPTGGYTF. CDR3 bases: TGTGCCACCAGCAGACCGACAGGGGGCTACACCTTC. This sequence joins TRBV15 and TRBJ1-2, with 7 bases that match TRBD1. Looked up from germline, CDR1 is LNHNV and CDR2 is YYDKDF (reference sequence). V lost 2 bases and J lost 8; bases outside the gene matches: 2. This CDR3 has 12 amino acids.